This record concerns one T cell receptor beta chain sequence. What it binds is unknown. This sample was taken from a study of T cells after yellow fever vaccination. Trimming removed 3 bases from V and 2 bases from J, with 11 bases in between. Per the germline V gene, CDR1 is DFQATT and CDR2 is SNEGSKA (reference sequence). CDR3 length: 13 amino acids. A single record per CDR3 protein comes from TCRdb applying MiXCR to the 5' RACE reads. Here the sample spans 500,000 to 650,000 distinct CDR3 sequences, roughly 12% being singletons. General study results and limits: From the bulk population, abundant clonotypes could contaminate and appear within FACS-sorted repertoires.

Material: PBMCs, obtained on the day of the yellow fever booster vaccination. This receptor was obtained from a man between 25 and 39 years old who received the YFV17D yellow fever vaccine. The rearrangement links TRBV20-1 to TRBJ2-7, with D possibly TRBD2 on 5 matching bases. The CDR3 region is CSARSSGAYEQYF. The DNA of the CDR3 is TGCAGTGCTAGGTCCAGCGGTGCCTACGAGCAGTACTTC.